This TCR beta chain was sequenced in a study of blood T cell repertoires in COVID-19 (dated by TCRdb to the early 2020s). Looking at the study overall: Samples from collaborators originated in the United States, Italy and Spain and spanned both the acute and convalescent phases of COVID-19. The material from the prospective study consisted of cDNA or gDNA derived from T cells, B-cell-depleted T cells, or PBMCs. Subjects who had been exposed to COVID-19, were actively infected with it, or had recovered from it provided the deeply sampled blood TCRbeta repertoires that made up the dataset. The repertoires were made available in a free public database intended to serve as a resource for research on the immune response to SARS-CoV-2. The samples were drawn from two sources: the first 160 participants of the ongoing ImmuneRACE study, and 1,000 to 1,500 subjects contributed by 6 global collaborators. Sample metadata almost always included a de-identified subject ID, COVID-19 status, age in years and sex. HLA class I and class II types, where available, came from metadata supplied by the sample provider rather than from assay-based typing. General conclusions and limits of the study: The quantity of clinical and demographic metadata differed by source and by participant and was supplied without curation.

Concerning this clone itself: Its antigen is not yet known. No base quality information exists; no much larger clone differs at one position.

The germline ends are 10 bases apart after V is trimmed by 1 base and J by 6 bases. Measured from the cysteine to the phenylalanine, the CDR3 is 14 residues long. This entry keeps only the CDR3 DNA: 42 bases, framed from base 1. CDR1 SGHTA and CDR2 FQGNSA were looked up in the germline V gene. The collaborating institutions used their own protocols to collect whole blood in K2EDTA tubes. Collaborator samples were shipped for TCRbeta analysis as frozen whole blood, isolated PBMCs, or DNA extracted from either sample type. The immunoSEQ Assay, a bias-controlled multiplex PCR, was used to amplify TCRbeta CDR3 regions from genomic DNA. On the study's bioinformatics: The number of nucleated cells in each sample was estimated from the amplification of reference gene primers within the assay. Sequence reads were collapsed and filtered to measure the absolute abundance of every unique TCRbeta CDR3 rearrangement. For each sample, productive Simpson clonality was calculated as the square root of Simpson's diversity index over productive rearrangements. TCRdb took over this immuneACCESS table, retaining in-frame rearrangements with V and J assigned. Such tables are incomplete; in checked studies, under half of the missing clones stem from an unresolved V gene, and the remainder is unexplained. That table furnishes V, J and clone size, whereas the DNA furnished D and trimming. The table for this sample lists around 94,000 clones; 70% to 90% of them were counted only once. In total, the top ten clones hold approximately 2.9% of the sample.

The sequence joins TRBV7-2 to TRBJ2-1; TRBD1 is possibly the D segment (6 matching bases). Material: peripheral blood. This clonotype was obtained from a middle-aged man with active or convalescent COVID-19. The DNA reads as follows: TGTGCCAGCAGCTTAGGGACAGTCCCCAATGAGCAGTTCTTC. Translation gives CASSLGTVPNEQFF.